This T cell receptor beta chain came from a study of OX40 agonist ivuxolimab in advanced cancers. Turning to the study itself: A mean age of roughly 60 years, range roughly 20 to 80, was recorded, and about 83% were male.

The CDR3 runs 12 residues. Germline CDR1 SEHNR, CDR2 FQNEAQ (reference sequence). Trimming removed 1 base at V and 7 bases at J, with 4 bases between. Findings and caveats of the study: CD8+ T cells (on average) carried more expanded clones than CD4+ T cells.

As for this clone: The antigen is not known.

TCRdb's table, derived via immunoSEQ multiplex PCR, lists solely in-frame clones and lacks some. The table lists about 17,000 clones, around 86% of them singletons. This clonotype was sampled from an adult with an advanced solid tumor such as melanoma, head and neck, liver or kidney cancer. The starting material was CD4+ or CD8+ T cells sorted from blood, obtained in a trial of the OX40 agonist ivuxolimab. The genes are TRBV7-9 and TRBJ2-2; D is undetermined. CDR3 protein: CASSLVSGELFF. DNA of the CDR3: TGTGCCAGCAGCTTAGTCAGCGGGGAGCTGTTTTTT.